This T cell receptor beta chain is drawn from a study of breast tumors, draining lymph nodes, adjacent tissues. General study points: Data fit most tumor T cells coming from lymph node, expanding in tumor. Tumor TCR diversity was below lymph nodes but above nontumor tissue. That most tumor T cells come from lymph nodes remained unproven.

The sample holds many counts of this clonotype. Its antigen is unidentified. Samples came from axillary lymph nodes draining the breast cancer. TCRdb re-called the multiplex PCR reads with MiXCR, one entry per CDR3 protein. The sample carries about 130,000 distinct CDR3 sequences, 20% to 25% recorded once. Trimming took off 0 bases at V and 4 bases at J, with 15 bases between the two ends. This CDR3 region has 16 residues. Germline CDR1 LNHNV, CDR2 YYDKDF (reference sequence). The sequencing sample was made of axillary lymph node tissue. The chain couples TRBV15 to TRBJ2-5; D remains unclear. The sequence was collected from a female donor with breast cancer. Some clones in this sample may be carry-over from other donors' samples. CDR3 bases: TGTGCCACCAGCAGAGATGGCGAGGTAACGGGAGAGACCCAGTACTTC. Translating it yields CATSRDGEVTGETQYF.